The clone carrying this T cell receptor beta chain was seen many times. Antigen specificity is unknown. It was RNA transcripts that yielded the amplified TCR beta CDR3 regions. The primer set for the first-round RT-PCR of the TCR CDR3 was HTBI. A single record per CDR3 protein comes from TCRdb applying MiXCR to the multiplex PCR reads. This sample has 250,000 to 300,000 distinct CDR3 sequences, with 10% to 15% found just once. Exclusion of a patient resulted from uncontrolled infection, other autoimmune disease, pregnancy or lactation. This sample was included in a study of T cells in Graves' hyperthyroidism and ophthalmopathy. As for the study in general: The authors collected peripheral blood at initial diagnosis, before any treatment.

Study outcomes and limitations: Most clonotypes that expanded in the thyroid above 0.001 also showed up in blood. Separating ophthalmopathy from stable hyperthyroidism was achieved by a 13 V-J model.

The clonotype comes from a woman younger than 45 with Graves' hyperthyroidism that later progressed to Graves' ophthalmopathy. Sequenced: blood.

The CDR3 region is CASSFRLAGVNEQYF. In nucleotides, the CDR3 is TGTGCCAGCAGTTTTAGGCTAGCGGGAGTCAACGAGCAGTACTTC. The J gene is TRBJ2-7, the V gene TRBV28; 10 bases are shared with TRBD2. Germline values: CDR1 MDHEN, CDR2 SYDVKM. There are 15 residues in the CDR3. J was trimmed by 5 bases and V by 3 bases; bases with no gene match: 7.